This T cell receptor (beta chain) emerged from a study of CD8 T cells in Susac syndrome. Reverse transcription used 0.5 to 1 ug RNA and random hexamers. TCRdb reprocessed the immunoSEQ multiplex PCR reads with MiXCR, giving one entry per CDR3 protein. The sample has 160,000 or so distinct CDR3 sequences; around 92% are singletons. The germline V gene encodes CDR1 SEHNR and CDR2 FQNEAQ (reference sequence). V was cut by 5 bases and J by 2 bases, with 13 bases left in between. The CDR3 totals 14 residues. Sequenced: CD4+ T cells from PBMCs. The receptor comes from a human donor in good health. This rearrangement joins TRBV7-9 to TRBJ2-7; D perhaps matches TRBD1 (6 bases). The CDR3 coding sequence is TGTGCCAGCAGCGTGGGCAGGGGAACCTACGAGCAGTACTTC. The encoded protein is CASSVGRGTYEQYF.